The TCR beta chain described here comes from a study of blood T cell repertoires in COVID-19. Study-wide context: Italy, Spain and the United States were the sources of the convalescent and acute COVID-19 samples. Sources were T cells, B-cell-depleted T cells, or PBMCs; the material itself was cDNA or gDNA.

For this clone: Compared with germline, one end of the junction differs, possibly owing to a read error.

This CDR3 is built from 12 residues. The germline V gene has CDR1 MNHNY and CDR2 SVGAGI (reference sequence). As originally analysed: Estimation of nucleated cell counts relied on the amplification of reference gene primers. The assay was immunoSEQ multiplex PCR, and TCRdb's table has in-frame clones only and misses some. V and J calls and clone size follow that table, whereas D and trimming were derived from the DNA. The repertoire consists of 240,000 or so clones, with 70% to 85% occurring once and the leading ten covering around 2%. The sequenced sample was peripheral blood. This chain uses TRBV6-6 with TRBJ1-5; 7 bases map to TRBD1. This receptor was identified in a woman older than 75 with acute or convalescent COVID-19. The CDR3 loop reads CASSYSRGGAGF. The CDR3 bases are TGTGCCAGCAGTTACTCGAGAGGGGGCGCAGGATTT.